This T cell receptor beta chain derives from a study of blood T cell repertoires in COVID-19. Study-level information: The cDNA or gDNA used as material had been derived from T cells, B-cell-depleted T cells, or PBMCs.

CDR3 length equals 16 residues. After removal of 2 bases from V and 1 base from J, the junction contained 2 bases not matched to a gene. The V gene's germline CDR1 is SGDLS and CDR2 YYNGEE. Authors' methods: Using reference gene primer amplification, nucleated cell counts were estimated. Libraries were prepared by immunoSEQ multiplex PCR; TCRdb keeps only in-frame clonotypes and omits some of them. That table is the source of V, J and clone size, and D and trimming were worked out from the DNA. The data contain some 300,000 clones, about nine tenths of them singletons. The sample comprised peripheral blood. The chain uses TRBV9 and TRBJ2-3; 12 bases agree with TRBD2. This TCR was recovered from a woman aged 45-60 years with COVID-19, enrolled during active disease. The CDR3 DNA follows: TGTGCCAGCAGCGTTCGACTAGCGGGGGGCACAGATACGCAGTATTTT. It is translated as CASSVRLAGGTDTQYF.